This TCR beta chain was documented in a study of cytomegalovirus exposure and HLA in healthy donors. V was clipped by 5 bases and J by 8 bases, with 10 bases between them. CDR1 and CDR2 from the germline V gene are MDHEN and SYDVKM. This CDR3 is 12 amino acids long. Use of 60 Vbeta and 13 Jbeta primers characterized the PCR. Repertoires were generated with immunoSEQ multiplex PCR, while TCRdb's copy carries only in-frame clones and drops some. This sample contains roughly 60,000 clones. The sequenced material came from PBMCs. The rearrangement links TRBV28 to TRBJ2-1; D gene ambiguous. The TCR was taken from a male donor in good health and CMV-seronegative. CDR3 in amino acids: CASSGVSYEQFF. The CDR3 region has the DNA TGTGCCAGCAGTGGAGTCTCTTATGAGCAGTTCTTC.